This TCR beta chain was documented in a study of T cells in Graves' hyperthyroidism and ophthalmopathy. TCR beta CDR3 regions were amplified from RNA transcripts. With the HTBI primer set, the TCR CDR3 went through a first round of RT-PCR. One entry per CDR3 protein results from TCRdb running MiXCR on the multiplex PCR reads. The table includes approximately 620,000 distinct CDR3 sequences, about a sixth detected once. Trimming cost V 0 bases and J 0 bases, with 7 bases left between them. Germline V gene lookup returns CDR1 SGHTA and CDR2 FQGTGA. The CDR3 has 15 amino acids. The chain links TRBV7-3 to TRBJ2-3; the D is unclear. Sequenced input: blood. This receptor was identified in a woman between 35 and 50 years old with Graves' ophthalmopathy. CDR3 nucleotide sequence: TGTGCCAGCAGCTTAACAACGTTTAGCACAGATACGCAGTATTTT. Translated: CASSLTTFSTDTQYF.